The 27 T cell receptor beta chains given below trace back to one sample, sequenced in a study of beta chain features in type 1 diabetes. The investigators reverse transcribed all of the isolated RNA, so they sequenced expressed TCRB transcripts. Profiled with immunoSEQ multiplex PCR; TCRdb holds only in-frame clones, not every one. The data show 300,000 to 400,000 clones, with 7% to 10% seen just once and roughly 1% held by the top ten. General study results and limits: Among patients with Type 1 diabetes, TCRB CDR3s were moderately but significantly shorter in every one of the four CD4+ subsets.

These receptors have no identified antigens. The specimen sequenced was central memory CD4+ T cells from blood. The receptors come from a man under 40 with type 1 diabetes.

The genes are TRBV2 and TRBJ1-5; perhaps TRBD1 as D (5 bases). The CDR3 is made up of 13 amino acids. The V gene lost 4 bases and the J gene lost 6 bases, with 10 bases spanning the gap. In germline, CDR1 is SNHLY, CDR2 FYNNEI. The chain's CDR3 is CASSGGRGQPQHF. CDR3 coding DNA: TGTGCCAGCAGTGGGGGAAGGGGTCAGCCCCAGCATTTT.

Of note for this clone: Distinct nucleotide sequences in the sample also encode this CDR3. The chain employs TRBV5-1 and TRBJ2-5; 7 bases align to TRBD2. CDR3 size: 13 residues. V shed 7 bases, J shed 0 bases, and the junction held 3 bases outside the gene matches. Germline V CDR1 and CDR2: SGHRS, YFSETQ. The DNA for the CDR3 is TGCGCCAGCCAGCGGGGAAACCAAGAGACCCAGTACTTC. It encodes CASQRGNQETQYF.

This clone was observed a few times. This chain uses TRBV28 with TRBJ2-5; 12 nucleotides align to TRBD2. V was pared by 5 bases and J by 7 bases, with 8 bases of the junction left unmatched. The CDR3 spans 15 residues. From germline, CDR1 is MDHEN and CDR2 SYDVKM. The CDR3 here is CASSVTSGGPGTQYF. The CDR3 coding sequence is TGTGCCAGCAGTGTAACTAGCGGGGGGCCCGGGACCCAGTACTTC.

This clone was counted at least ten times. The gene calls are TRBV25-1 and TRBJ1-1; no reliable D call. Looked up from germline, CDR1 is MGHDK and CDR2 is SYGVNS. The CDR3 sequence is 14 residues long. V lost 3 bases and J 1 base, leaving 9 bases between the germline ends. The CDR3 sequence is CASSDLQKNTEAFF. The CDR3 nucleotides read TGTGCCAGCAGTGATTTGCAGAAGAACACTGAAGCTTTCTTT.

The table lists this clone with many counts. The chain recombines TRBV7-2 with TRBJ2-2; either TRBD1 or TRBD2 may supply D (5 bases each). Germline values: CDR1 SGHTA, CDR2 FQGNSA. Trimming took 5 bases from V and 6 from J, leaving 13 bases between them. The CDR3 has 14 amino acids. CDR3 nucleotides: TGTGCCAGCAGCGAGACCCAGGGAGCCGGGGAGCTGTTTTTT. Its translation is CASSETQGAGELFF.

This clone was detected only a few times. The CDR3 coding sequence is TGCGCCAGCAGCTTGGGGACAGCAGAAGTTCACATTCAGTACTTC. It yields the protein CASSLGTAEVHIQYF. The rearrangement joins TRBV5-1 to TRBJ2-4; tentatively, D is TRBD1 (6 bases). Germline lookup yields CDR1 SGHRS and CDR2 YFSETQ. With 0 bases removed from V and 8 bases from J, the gap between germline ends came to 15 bases. The CDR3 contains 15 residues.

This clone was seen only a few times. The V and J genes are TRBV18 and TRBJ1-6; D gene unclear. Germline loops: CDR1 KGHSH, CDR2 LQKENI. The CDR3 consists of 15 residues. V lost 6 bases and J lost 0, with 9 bases in between. The chain's CDR3 is CASSGMSSYNSPLHF. The CDR3 nucleotides read TGTGCCAGCTCCGGGATGAGCTCCTATAATTCACCCCTCCACTTT.

This clone was counted at least ten times. This chain joins TRBV4-3 and TRBJ2-6; D is undetermined. Germline V lookup: CDR1 LGHNA, CDR2 YSLEER. V lost 0 bases to trimming and J lost 0 bases, with 6 bases between them. The CDR3 covers 16 residues. The CDR3: CASSQDGRSGANVLTF. The CDR3 DNA sequence: TGCGCCAGCAGCCAAGATGGCCGCTCTGGGGCCAACGTCCTGACTTTC.

This clone was recorded a few times. V gene TRBV7-2 combines with J gene TRBJ1-3; D unresolved. Germline V gene data show CDR1 as SGHTA and CDR2 as FQGNSA. Trimming shortened V by 3 bases and J by 0 bases, and 6 bases separated the two germline ends. The CDR3 totals 14 residues. For the CDR3, the DNA is TGTGCCAGCAGCTTGGGCAACTCTGGAAACACCATATATTTT. Its protein is CASSLGNSGNTIYF.

The gene calls are TRBV7-9 and TRBJ2-3, with 9 nucleotides matching TRBD2. After removal of 5 bases from V and 6 bases from J, the junction contained 12 bases not matched to a gene. CDR1 and CDR2 (germline): SEHNR, FQNEAQ (reference sequence). The CDR3 spans 16 residues. CDR3 nucleotide sequence: TGTGCCAGCAGCCCGCCCGAGTGGCGGGGGGGTGATACGCAGTATTTT. Translated: CASSPPEWRGGDTQYF.

This clone occurred a few times. The V gene is TRBV5-6, the J gene TRBJ2-7; D possibly uses TRBD1 or TRBD2 (5 bases each). The CDR3 runs to 14 residues. The germline CDR1 and CDR2 sequences are SGHDT and YYEEEE. The V end was cut by 0 bases, the J end by 5 bases, with 12 bases between. The CDR3 is CASSLAGPRNEQYF. As DNA, the CDR3 is TGTGCCAGCAGCTTGGCGGGACCAAGAAACGAGCAGTACTTC.

This clone was detected a few times. The V gene is TRBV7-9, the J gene TRBJ1-5; 7 positions match TRBD1. The junction had 7 bases not matched to a gene; V was cut back by 8 bases and J by 9 bases. This CDR3 spans 12 amino acids. The germline CDR1 and CDR2 sequences are SEHNR and FQNEAQ (reference sequence). CDR3 bases: TGTGCCAGCGGGACAGCCGGGAGGCCCCAGCATTTT. This codes for CASGTAGRPQHF.

The sample holds a few counts of this clone. The J gene is TRBJ1-6, the V gene TRBV2, with D perhaps matching TRBD1 (5 bases). Germline V gene data show CDR1 as SNHLY and CDR2 as FYNNEI. Deletions cut 3 bases from V and 10 bases from J, with 13 bases between. The CDR3 contains 14 residues. CDR3 loop: CASSDEGRGSPLHF. CDR3 bases: TGTGCCAGCAGTGATGAGGGCCGGGGGTCACCCCTCCACTTT.

This clone was seen more than once but under ten times. The chain joins TRBV5-1 to TRBJ2-7; D call uncertain. The ends were cut back, 5 bases at V and 6 bases at J, with 21 bases in the middle. This CDR3 contains 15 residues. Per germline, CDR1 SGHRS and CDR2 YFSETQ. In DNA, the CDR3 is TGCGCCAGCAGACCGTCTCTGACCGAGACACTCGAGCAGTACTTC. Translating gives CASRPSLTETLEQYF.

This clone was observed many times. The chain has TRBV7-9 and TRBJ2-1; D is unclear. This CDR3 comprises 12 residues. V was pared by 2 bases and J by 7 bases, with 6 bases between. Germline V gives CDR1 SEHNR, CDR2 FQNEAQ (reference sequence). The CDR3 protein is CASSLSQNEQFF. In DNA form, the CDR3 reads TGTGCCAGCAGCTTATCCCAAAATGAGCAGTTCTTC.

The chain couples TRBV18 to TRBJ2-5; the D is unclear. The CDR3 has 14 amino acids. Germline V gene data show CDR1 as KGHSH and CDR2 as LQKENI. The V end was cut by 1 base, the J end by 0 bases, with 6 bases between. The CDR3 here is CASSPLANQETQYF. The CDR3 nucleotides are TGTGCCAGCTCACCACTGGCTAACCAAGAGACCCAGTACTTC.

The chain couples TRBV5-4 to TRBJ1-4; D is perhaps TRBD1 (5 bases). Germline-derived CDR1 and CDR2 are SGHNT and YYREEE (reference sequence). V gave up 2 bases and J gave up 2 bases, with 13 bases separating them. The CDR3 is 16 residues long. CDR3 in amino acids: CASSFGATTTNEKLFF. In DNA, the CDR3 is TGTGCCAGCAGCTTCGGGGCTACGACGACTAATGAAAAACTGTTTTTT.

J is TRBJ2-3 and V is TRBV9; 7 nucleotides match TRBD2. The germline V gene has CDR1 SGDLS and CDR2 YYNGEE. This CDR3 is 15 amino acids long. V was clipped by 0 bases and J by 3 bases; unmatched bases: 4. The CDR3 nucleotides are TGTGCCAGCAGCGTAGGAGCGGGGATGACAGATACGCAGTATTTT. Amino acid sequence: CASSVGAGMTDTQYF.

The genes are TRBV27 and TRBJ2-3, with D possibly TRBD1 on 5 matching bases. Trimming took 5 bases from V and 1 from J, leaving 10 bases between them. The germline V gene encodes CDR1 MNHEY and CDR2 SMNVEV (reference sequence). This CDR3 comprises 14 residues. In DNA, the CDR3 is TGTGCCAGCAGTGTAGGGGCCCGCACAGATACGCAGTATTTT. This sequence encodes CASSVGARTDTQYF.

This chain connects TRBV18 to TRBJ2-2, with D perhaps matching TRBD1 (6 bases). Germline V gene lookup returns CDR1 KGHSH and CDR2 LQKENI. Trimming removed 1 base from V and 4 bases from J, with 10 bases in between. The CDR3 contains 15 residues. Here the CDR3 reads CASSPRTDITGELFF. DNA for the CDR3: TGTGCCAGCTCACCACGGACAGACATCACCGGGGAGCTGTTTTTT.

This clone was observed a few times. The chain joins TRBV18 to TRBJ1-4; 11 bases fit TRBD1. V gave up 3 bases and J gave up 8 bases; unmatched junction bases: 5. CDR1 is KGHSH, CDR2 LQKENI, per germline. The CDR3 is 15 residues long. CDR3 amino acids: CASSPRTGGDEKLFF. In DNA, the CDR3 is TGTGCCAGCTCACCCCGGACAGGGGGCGACGAAAAACTGTTTTTT.

This clone was counted only a few times. The rearrangement uses TRBV19 and TRBJ1-1, with D hard to call. Trimming removed 8 bases at V and 7 bases at J, with 14 bases between. This CDR3 is built from 12 residues. Germline CDR1 LNHDA, CDR2 SQIVND (reference sequence). This chain's CDR3 is CASSSDGDEAFF. The DNA for the CDR3 is TGTGCCAGTTCGTCGGACGGGGATGAAGCTTTCTTT.

The J gene is TRBJ1-6, the V gene TRBV4-3, with D unresolved. The CDR3 totals 15 residues. V shed 0 bases and J shed 8 bases, with 11 bases lying between them. Looked up from germline, CDR1 is LGHNA and CDR2 is YSLEER. The DNA of the CDR3 is TGCGCCAGCAGCCAAGATACGGTGCGACATTCACCCCTCCACTTT. It is translated as CASSQDTVRHSPLHF.

The chain joins TRBV7-2 to TRBJ2-1, with D possibly being TRBD2 (5 bases). Germline V CDR1 and CDR2: SGHTA, FQGNSA. This CDR3 has 15 residues. V was shortened by 0 bases and J by 3 bases, with 9 bases between the two germline ends. The chain's CDR3 is CASSLAAADYNEQFF. CDR3 nucleotide sequence: TGTGCCAGCAGCTTAGCAGCGGCAGACTACAATGAGCAGTTCTTC.

This chain uses TRBV28 with TRBJ2-7; TRBD1 agrees at 7 bases. V lost 7 bases and J lost 4; bases outside the gene matches: 7. This CDR3 has 13 residues. Germline values: CDR1 MDHEN, CDR2 SYDVKM. The CDR3 is CASTSGTAYEQYF. CDR3 bases: TGTGCCAGCACCTCCGGGACAGCTTACGAGCAGTACTTC. The full variable domain, completed using reference TRBV28 and TRBJ2-7, is DVKVTQSSRYLVKRTGEKVFLECVQDMDHENMFWYRQDPGLGLRLIYFSYDVKMKEKGDIPEGYSVSREKKERFSLILESASTNQTSMYLCASTSGTAYEQYFGPGTRLTVT.

The chain employs TRBV2 and TRBJ2-2; D uncertain. Germline V gene sequence: CDR1 SNHLY, CDR2 FYNNEI. V dropped 5 bases and J dropped 6 bases, with 10 bases sitting between them. The CDR3 spans 13 residues. The CDR3 DNA sequence: TGTGCCAGCAGTTATACTACTCCCGGGGAGCTGTTTTTT. This encodes CASSYTTPGELFF.

There are many counts of this clone. The sample carries other DNA sequences with the same CDR3. This rearrangement joins TRBV5-1 to TRBJ1-6; a possible D gene is TRBD1 (5 bases). Trimming took off 2 bases at V and 8 bases at J, with 17 bases between the two ends. Germline assignment: CDR1 SGHRS and CDR2 YFSETQ. The CDR3 extends over 16 amino acids. As DNA, the CDR3 is TGCGCCAGCAGCTTTTCGGGACGCCCGCCCGATTCACCCCTCCACTTT. It yields the protein CASSFSGRPPDSPLHF.